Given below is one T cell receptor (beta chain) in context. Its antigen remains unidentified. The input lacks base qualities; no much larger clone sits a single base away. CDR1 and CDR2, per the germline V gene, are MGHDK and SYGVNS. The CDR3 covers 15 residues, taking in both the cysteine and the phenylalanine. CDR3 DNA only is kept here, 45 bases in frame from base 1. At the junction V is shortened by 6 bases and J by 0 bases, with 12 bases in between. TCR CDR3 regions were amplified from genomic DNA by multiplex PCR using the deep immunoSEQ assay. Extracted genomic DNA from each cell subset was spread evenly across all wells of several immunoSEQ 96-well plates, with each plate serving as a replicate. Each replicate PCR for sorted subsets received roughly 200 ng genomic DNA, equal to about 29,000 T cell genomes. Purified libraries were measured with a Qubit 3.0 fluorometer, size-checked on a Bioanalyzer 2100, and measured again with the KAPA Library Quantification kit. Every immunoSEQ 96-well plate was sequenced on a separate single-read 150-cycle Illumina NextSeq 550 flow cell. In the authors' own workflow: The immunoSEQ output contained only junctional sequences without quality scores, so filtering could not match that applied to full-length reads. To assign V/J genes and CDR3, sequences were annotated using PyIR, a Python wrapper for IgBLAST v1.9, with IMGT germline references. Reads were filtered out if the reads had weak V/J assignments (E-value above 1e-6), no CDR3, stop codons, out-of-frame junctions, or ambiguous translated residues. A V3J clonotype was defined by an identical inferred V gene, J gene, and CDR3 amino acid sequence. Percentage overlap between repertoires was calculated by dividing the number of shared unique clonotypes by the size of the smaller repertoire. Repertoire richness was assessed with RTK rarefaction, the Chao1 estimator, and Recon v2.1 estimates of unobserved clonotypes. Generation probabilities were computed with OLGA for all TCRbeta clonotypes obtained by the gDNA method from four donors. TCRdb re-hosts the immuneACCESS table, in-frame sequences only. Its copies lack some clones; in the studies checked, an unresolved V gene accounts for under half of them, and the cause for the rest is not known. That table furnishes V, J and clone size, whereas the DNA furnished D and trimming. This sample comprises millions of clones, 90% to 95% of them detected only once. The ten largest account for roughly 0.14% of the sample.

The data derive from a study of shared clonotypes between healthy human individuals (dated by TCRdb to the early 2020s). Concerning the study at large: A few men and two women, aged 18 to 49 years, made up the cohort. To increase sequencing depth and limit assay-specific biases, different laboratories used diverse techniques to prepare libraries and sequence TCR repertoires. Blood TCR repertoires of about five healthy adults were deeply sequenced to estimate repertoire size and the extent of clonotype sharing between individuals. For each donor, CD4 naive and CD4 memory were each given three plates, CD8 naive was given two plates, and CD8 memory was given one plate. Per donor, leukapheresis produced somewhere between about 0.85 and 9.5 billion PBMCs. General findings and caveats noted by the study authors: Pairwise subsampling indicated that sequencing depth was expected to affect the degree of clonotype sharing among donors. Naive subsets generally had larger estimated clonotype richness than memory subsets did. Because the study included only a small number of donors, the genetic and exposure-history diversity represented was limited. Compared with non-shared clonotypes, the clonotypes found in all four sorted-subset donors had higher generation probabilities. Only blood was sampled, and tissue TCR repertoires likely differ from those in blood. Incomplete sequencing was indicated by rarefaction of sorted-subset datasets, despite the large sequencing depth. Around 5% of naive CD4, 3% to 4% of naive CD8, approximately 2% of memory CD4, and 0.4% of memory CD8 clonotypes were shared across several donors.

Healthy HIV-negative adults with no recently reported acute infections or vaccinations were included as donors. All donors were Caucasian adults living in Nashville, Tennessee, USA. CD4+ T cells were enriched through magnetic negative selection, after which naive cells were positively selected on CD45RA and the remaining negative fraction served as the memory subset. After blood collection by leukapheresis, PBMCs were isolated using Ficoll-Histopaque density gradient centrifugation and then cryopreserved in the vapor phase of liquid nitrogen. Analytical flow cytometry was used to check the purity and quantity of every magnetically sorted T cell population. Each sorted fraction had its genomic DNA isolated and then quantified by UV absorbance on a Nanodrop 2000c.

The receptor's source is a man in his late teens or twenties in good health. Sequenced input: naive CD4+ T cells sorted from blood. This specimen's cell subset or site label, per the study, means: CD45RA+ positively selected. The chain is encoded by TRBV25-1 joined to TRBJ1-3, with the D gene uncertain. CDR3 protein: CASSDAAISGNTIYF. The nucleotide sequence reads TGTGCCAGCAGCGACGCAGCCATCTCTGGAAACACCATATATTTT.